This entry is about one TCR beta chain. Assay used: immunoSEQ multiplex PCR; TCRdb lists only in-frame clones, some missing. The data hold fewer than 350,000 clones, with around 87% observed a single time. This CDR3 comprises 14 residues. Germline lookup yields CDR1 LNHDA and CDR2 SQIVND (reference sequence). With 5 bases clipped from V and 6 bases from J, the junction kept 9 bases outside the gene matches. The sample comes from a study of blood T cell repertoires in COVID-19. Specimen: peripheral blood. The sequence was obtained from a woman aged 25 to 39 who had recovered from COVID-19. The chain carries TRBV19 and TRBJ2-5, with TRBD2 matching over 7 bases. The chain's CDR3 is CASSPGLFHQTQYF. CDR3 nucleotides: TGTGCCAGTAGTCCGGGACTATTCCATCAGACCCAGTACTTC.